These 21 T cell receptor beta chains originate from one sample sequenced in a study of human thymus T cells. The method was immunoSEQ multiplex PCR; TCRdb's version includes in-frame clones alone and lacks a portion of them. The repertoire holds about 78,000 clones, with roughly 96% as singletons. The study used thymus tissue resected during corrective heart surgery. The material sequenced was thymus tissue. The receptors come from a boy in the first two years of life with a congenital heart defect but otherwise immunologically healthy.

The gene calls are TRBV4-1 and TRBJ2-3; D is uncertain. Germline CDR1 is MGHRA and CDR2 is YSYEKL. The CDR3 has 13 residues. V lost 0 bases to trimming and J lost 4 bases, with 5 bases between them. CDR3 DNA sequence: TGCGCCAGCAGCCAAGAACGGGCAGATACGCAGTATTTT. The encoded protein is CASSQERADTQYF.

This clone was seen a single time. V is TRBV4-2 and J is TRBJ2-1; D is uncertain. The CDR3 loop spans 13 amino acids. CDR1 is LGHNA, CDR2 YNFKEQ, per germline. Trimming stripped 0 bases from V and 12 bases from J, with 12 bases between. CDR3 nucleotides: TGTGCCAGCAGCCAAGATCTTGAGGACCCGCAGTTCTTC. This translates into CASSQDLEDPQFF.

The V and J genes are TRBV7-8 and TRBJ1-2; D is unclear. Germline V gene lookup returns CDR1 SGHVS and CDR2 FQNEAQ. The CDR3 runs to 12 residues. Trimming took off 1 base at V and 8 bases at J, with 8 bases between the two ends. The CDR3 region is CASSLGARGYTF. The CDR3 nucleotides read TGTGCCAGCAGCTTAGGGGCGAGGGGCTACACCTTC.

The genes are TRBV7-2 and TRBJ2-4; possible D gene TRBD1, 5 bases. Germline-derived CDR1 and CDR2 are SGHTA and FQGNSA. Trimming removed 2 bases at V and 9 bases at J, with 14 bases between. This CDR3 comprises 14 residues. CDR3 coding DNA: TGTGCCAGCAGCTTAAATATACCCCAGGGCATTCAGTACTTC. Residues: CASSLNIPQGIQYF.

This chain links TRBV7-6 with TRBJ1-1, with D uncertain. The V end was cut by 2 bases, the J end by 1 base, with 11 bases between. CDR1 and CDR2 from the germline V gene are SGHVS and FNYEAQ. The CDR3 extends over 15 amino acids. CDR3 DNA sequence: TGTGCCAGCAGCTTATGGTCAGACACGAACACTGAAGCTTTCTTT. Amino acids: CASSLWSDTNTEAFF.

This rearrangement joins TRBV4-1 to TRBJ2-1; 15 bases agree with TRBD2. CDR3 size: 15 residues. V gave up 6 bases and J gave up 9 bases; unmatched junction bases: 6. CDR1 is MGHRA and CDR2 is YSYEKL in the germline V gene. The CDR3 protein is CASRRTSGGAGEQFF. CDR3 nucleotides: TGCGCCAGCAGACGGACTAGCGGGGGGGCTGGTGAGCAGTTCTTC.

CDR3 sequence: CASSYRAENSPLHF. Here the CDR3 DNA reads TGTGCCAGCAGTTACCGGGCCGAGAATTCACCCCTCCACTTT. The rearrangement joins TRBV6-5 to TRBJ1-6; no clear D. The CDR3 contains 14 residues. Germline CDR1 is MNHEY and CDR2 is SVGAGI. The ends were cut back, 2 bases at V and 7 bases at J, with 9 bases in the middle.

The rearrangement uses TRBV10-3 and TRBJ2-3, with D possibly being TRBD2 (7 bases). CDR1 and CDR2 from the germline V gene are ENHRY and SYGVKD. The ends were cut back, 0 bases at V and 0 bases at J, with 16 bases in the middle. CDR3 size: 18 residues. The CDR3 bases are TGTGCCATCAGTGAGTCAACACCCCCGGGGGGCAGCACAGATACGCAGTATTTT. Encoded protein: CAISESTPPGGSTDTQYF.

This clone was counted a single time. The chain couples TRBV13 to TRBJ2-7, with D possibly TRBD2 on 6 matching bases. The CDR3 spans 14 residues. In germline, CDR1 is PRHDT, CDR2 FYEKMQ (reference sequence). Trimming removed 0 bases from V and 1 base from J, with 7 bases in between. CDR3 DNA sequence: TGTGCCAGCAGCTTAGGGACTAGGTCCTACGAGCAGTACTTC. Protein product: CASSLGTRSYEQYF.

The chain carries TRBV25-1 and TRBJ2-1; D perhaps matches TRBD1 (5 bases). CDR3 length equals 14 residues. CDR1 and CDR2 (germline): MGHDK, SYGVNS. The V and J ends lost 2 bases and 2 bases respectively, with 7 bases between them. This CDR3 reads CASSEKQAYNEQFF. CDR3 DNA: TGTGCCAGCAGTGAAAAACAGGCCTACAATGAGCAGTTCTTC.

The CDR3 spells CASTGGGPRDTQYF. For the CDR3, the DNA is TGTGCCAGCACCGGGGGGGGGCCGAGGGATACGCAGTATTTT. The chain employs TRBV5-5 and TRBJ2-3, with 8 nucleotides matching TRBD2. CDR1 SGHKS and CDR2 YYEKEE come from the germline V gene (reference sequence). V lost 6 bases and J lost 6; bases outside the gene matches: 9. This CDR3 contains 14 residues.

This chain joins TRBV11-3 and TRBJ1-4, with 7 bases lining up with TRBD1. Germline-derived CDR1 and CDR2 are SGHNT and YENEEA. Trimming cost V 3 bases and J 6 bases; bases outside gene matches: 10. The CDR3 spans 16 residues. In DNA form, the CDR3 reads TGTGCCAGCAGCTTTGGGTCCAGGGGGAAGGATGAAAAACTGTTTTTT. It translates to CASSFGSRGKDEKLFF.

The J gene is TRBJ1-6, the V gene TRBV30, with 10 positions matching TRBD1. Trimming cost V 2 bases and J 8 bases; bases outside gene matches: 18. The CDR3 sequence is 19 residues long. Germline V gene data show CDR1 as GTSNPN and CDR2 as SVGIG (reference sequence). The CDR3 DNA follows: TGTGCCTGGAGTCCAGGAATCAAACTCGGGACAGGGGTGTATTCACCCCTCCACTTT. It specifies CAWSPGIKLGTGVYSPLHF.

DNA for the CDR3: TGTGCCAGCAACGTCCCGGGACAGGGGGCAGGTGGAAACACCATATATTTT. The encoded protein is CASNVPGQGAGGNTIYF. The chain carries TRBV5-6 and TRBJ1-3; 12 nucleotides align to TRBD1. Germline loops: CDR1 SGHDT, CDR2 YYEEEE. The CDR3 is 17 residues long. Unmatched junction bases numbered 10, after V lost 6 bases and J lost 3 bases.

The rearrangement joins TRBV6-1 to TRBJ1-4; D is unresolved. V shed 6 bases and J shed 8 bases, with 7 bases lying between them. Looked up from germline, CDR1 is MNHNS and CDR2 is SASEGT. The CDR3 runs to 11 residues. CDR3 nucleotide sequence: TGTGCCAGCAGGGGGTACGAAAAACTGTTTTTT. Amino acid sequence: CASRGYEKLFF.

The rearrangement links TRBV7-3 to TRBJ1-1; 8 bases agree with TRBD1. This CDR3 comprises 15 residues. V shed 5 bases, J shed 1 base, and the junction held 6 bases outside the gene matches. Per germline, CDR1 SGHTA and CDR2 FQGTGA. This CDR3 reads CASSPYRGKNTEAFF. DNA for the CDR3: TGTGCCAGCAGCCCTTACAGGGGGAAGAACACTGAAGCTTTCTTT. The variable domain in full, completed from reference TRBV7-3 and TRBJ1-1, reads GAGVSQTPSNKVTEKGKYVELRCDPISGHTALYWYRQSLGQGPEFLIYFQGTGAADDSGLPNDRFFAVRPEGSVSTLKIQRTERGDSAVYLCASSPYRGKNTEAFFGQGTRLTVV.

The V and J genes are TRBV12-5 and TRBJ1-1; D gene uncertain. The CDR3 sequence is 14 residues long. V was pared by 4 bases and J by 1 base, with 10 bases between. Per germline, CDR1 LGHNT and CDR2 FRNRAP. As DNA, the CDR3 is TGTGCTAGTGGTTCAAGGATTCCGAACACTGAAGCTTTCTTT. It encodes CASGSRIPNTEAFF.

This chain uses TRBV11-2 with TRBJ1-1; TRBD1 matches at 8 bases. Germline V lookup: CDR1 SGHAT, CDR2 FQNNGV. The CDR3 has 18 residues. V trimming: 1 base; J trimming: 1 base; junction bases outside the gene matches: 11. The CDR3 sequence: CASSLGTKGTGSNTEAFF. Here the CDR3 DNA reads TGTGCCAGCAGCTTAGGTACTAAAGGGACAGGTTCGAACACTGAAGCTTTCTTT. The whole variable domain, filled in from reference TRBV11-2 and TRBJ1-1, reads EAGVAQSPRYKIIEKRQSVAFWCNPISGHATLYWYQQILGQGPKLLIQFQNNGVVDDSQLPKDRFSAERLKGVDSTLKIQPAKLEDSAVYLCASSLGTKGTGSNTEAFFGQGTRLTVV.

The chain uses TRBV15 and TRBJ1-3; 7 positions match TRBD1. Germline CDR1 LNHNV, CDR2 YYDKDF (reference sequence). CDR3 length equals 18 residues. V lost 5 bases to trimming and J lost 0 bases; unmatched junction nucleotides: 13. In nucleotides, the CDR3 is TGTGCCACCAGCTACTCCACAAGGACAGGCAACTCTGGAAACACCATATATTTT. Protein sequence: CATSYSTRTGNSGNTIYF.

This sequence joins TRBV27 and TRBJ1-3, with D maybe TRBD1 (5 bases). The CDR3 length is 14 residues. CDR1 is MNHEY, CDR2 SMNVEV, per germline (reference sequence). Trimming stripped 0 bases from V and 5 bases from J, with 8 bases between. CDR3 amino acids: CASSLSGERNTIYF. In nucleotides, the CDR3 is TGTGCCAGCAGTTTATCGGGGGAACGAAACACCATATATTTT.

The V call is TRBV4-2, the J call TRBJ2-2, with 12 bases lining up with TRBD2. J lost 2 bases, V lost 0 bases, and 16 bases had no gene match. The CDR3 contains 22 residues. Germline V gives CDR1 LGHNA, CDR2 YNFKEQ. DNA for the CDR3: TGTGCCAGCAGCCAAGAAAGGGTTTCCCCCGCTAGCGGGGGGGTTAACACCGGGGAGCTGTTTTTT. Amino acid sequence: CASSQERVSPASGGVNTGELFF.